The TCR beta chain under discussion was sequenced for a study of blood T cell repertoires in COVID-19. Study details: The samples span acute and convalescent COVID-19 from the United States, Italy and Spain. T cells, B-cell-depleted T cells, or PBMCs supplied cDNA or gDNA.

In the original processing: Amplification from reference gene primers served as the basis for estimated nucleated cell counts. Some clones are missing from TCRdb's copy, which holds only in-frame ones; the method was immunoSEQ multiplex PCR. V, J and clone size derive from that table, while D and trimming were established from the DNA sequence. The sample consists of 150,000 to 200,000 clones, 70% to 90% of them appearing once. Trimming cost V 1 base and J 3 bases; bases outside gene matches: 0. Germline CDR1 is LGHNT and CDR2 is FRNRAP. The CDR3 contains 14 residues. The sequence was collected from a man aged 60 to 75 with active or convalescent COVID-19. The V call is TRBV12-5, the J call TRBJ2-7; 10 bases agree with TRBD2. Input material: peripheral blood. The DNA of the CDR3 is TGTGCTAGTGGTTTGGAGCGGGGGGGCTACGAGCAGTACTTC. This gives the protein CASGLERGGYEQYF.